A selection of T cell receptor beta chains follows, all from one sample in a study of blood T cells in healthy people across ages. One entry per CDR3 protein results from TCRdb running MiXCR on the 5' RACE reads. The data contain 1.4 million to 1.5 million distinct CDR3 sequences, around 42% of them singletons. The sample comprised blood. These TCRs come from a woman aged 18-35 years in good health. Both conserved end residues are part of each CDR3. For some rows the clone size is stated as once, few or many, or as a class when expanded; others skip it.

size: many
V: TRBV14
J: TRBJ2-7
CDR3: CASSPGQGGSYEQYF

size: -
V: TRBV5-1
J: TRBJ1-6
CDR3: CASSFGTRGSYNSPPHF

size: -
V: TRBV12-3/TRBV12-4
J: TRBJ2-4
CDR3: CASSLRPTLQAKNIQYF

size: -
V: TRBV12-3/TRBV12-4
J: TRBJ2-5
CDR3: CASSPMSGGPWETQYF

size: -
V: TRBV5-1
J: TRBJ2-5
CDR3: CASSTLGLGASETQYF

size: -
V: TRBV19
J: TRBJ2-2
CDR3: CASIGQDLNTGELFF

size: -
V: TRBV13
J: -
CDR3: CASTARGGGPGNEQYF

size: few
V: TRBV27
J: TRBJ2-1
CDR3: CASSLNGGRIHEQFF

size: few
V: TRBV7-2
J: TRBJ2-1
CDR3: CASSLAAAGSSYNEQFF

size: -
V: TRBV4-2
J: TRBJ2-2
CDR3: CASSQGIWVRGNTGELFF

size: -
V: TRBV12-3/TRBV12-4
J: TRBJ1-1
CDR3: CAIRLISPGRASFEAFF

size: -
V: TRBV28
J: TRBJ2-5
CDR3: CASRGADVGKETQYF

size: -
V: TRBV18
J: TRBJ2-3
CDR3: CASSPLATGRTDTQYF

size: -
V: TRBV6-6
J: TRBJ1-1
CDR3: CASRRGGSGAFF

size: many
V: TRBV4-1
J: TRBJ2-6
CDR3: CASSQGFGGGANVLTF

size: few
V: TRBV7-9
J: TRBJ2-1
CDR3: CASSLAQGTRNNEQFF

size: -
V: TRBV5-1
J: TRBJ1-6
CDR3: CASSLDLGNSPLHF

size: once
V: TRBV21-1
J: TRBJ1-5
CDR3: CASSKEGESLNQPQHF